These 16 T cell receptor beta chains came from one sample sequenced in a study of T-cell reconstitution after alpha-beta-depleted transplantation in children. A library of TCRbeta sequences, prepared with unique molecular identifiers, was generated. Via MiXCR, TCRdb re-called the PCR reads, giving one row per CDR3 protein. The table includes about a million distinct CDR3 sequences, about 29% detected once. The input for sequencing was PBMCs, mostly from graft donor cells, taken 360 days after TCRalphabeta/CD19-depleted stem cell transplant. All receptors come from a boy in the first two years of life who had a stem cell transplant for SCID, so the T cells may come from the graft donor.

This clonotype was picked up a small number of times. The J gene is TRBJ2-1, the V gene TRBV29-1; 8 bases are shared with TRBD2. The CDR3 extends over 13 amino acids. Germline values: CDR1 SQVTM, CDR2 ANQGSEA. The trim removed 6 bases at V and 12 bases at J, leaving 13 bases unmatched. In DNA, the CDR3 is TGCAGCGTACTCTACGGGGGGGCCGATTGGCAGTTCTTC. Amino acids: CSVLYGGADWQFF.

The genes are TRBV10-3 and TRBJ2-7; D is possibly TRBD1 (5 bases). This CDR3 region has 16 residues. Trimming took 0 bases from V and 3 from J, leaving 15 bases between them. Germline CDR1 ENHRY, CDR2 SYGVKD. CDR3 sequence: CAISESLPTANYEQYF. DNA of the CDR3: TGTGCCATCAGTGAGTCGTTGCCGACAGCAAACTACGAGCAGTACTTC.

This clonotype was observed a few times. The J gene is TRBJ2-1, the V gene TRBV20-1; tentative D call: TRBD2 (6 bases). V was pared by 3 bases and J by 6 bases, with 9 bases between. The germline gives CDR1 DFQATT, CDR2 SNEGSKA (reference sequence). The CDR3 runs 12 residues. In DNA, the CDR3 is TGCAGTGCTAGCCTAGCGTTCAATGAGCAGTTCTTC. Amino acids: CSASLAFNEQFF.

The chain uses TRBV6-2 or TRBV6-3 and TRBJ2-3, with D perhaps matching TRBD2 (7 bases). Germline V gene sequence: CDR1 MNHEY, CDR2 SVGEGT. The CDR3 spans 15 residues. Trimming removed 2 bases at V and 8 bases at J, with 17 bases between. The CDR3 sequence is CASSYGGGAFGTQYF. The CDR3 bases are TGTGCCAGCAGTTACGGAGGGGGGGCCTTCGGTACGCAGTATTTT.

The CDR3 nucleotides read TGCAGTGCTAGAGACGGGGGGCGGGTTACGCAGTATTTT. Residues: CSARDGGRVTQYF. This chain uses TRBV20-1 with TRBJ2-3; D possibly corresponds to TRBD2 (7 bases). The CDR3 contains 13 residues. Trimming removed 0 bases from V and 8 bases from J, with 12 bases in between. Germline-derived CDR1 and CDR2 are DFQATT and SNEGSKA (reference sequence).

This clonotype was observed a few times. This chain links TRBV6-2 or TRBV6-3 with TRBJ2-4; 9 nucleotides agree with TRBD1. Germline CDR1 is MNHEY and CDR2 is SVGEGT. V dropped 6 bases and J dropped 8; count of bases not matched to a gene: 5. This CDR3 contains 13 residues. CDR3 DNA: TGTGCCAGCAGCCCTACAGGGGGCGACATTCAGTACTTC. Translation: CASSPTGGDIQYF.

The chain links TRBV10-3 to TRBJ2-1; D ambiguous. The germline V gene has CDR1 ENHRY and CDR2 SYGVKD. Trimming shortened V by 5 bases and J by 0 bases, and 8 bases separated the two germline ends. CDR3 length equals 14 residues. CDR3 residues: CAISMDLSYNEQFF. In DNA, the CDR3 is TGTGCCATCAGTATGGACCTCTCCTACAATGAGCAGTTCTTC.

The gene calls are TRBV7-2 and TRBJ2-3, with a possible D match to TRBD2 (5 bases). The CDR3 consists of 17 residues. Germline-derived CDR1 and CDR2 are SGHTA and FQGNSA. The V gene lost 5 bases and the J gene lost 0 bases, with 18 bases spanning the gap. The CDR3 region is CASSGRGGPKSTDTQYF. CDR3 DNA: TGTGCCAGCAGCGGTAGAGGCGGGCCCAAGAGCACAGATACGCAGTATTTT.

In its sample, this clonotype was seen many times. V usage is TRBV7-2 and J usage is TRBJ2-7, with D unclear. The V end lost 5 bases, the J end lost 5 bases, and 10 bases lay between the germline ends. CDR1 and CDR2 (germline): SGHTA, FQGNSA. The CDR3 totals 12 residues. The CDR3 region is CASSLRRHEQYF. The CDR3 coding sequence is TGTGCCAGCAGCCTAAGACGGCACGAGCAGTACTTC.

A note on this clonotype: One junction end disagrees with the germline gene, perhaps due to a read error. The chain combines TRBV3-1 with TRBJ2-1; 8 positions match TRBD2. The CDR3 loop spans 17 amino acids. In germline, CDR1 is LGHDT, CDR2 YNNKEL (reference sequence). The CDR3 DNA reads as TGTGCCACCAGCCAGGCTCACGGGGGGGCCTTCTACAATGAGCAGTTCTTC. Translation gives CATSQAHGGAFYNEQFF.

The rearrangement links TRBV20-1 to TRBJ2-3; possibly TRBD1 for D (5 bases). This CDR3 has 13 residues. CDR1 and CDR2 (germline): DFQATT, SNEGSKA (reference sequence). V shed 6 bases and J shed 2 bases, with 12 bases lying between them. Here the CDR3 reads CSAPGWDTDTQYF. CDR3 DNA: TGCAGTGCCCCAGGGTGGGACACAGATACGCAGTATTTT.

CDR3 protein: CASSLYTLSQGLLYEQYF. The CDR3 DNA reads as TGTGCCAGCAGTTTATATACCCTGTCTCAGGGCCTCCTCTACGAGCAGTACTTC. The V and J genes are TRBV28 and TRBJ2-7; weak D call: TRBD1 (5 bases). The germline CDR1 and CDR2 sequences are MDHEN and SYDVKM. CDR3 length: 18 residues. With 1 base removed from V and 3 bases from J, the gap between germline ends came to 22 bases. The variable domain in full, completed from reference TRBV28 and TRBJ2-7, reads DVKVTQSSRYLVKRTGEKVFLECVQDMDHENMFWYRQDPGLGLRLIYFSYDVKMKEKGDIPEGYSVSREKKERFSLILESASTNQTSMYLCASSLYTLSQGLLYEQYFGPGTRLTVT.

CDR3 region: CASSFTGAGEREQYF. CDR3 in DNA: TGTGCCAGCAGCTTCACGGGGGCAGGGGAGCGCGAGCAGTACTTC. This sequence joins TRBV7-9 and TRBJ2-7; D may correspond to TRBD1 or TRBD2 (6 bases each). V was clipped by 3 bases and J by 6 bases, with 18 bases between them. This CDR3 has 15 amino acids. Per germline, CDR1 SEHNR and CDR2 FQNEAQ (reference sequence). The full variable domain, with the rest looked up from reference TRBV7-9 and TRBJ2-7, is DTGVSQNPRHKITKRGQNVTFRCDPISEHNRLYWYRQTLGQGPEFLTYFQNEAQLEKSRLLSDRFSAERPKGSFSTLEIQRTEQGDSAMYLCASSFTGAGEREQYFGPGTRLTVT.

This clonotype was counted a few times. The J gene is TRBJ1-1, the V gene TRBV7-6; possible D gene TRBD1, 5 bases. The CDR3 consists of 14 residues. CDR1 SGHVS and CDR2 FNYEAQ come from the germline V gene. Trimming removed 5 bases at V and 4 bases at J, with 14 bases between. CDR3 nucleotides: TGTGCCAGCAGCGTGAGGGGATGGGGCACTGAAGCTTTCTTT. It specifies CASSVRGWGTEAFF.

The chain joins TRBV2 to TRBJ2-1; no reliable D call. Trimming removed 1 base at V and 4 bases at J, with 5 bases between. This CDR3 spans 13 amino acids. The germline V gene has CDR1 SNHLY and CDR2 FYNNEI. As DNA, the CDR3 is TGTGCCAGCAGTGAAGGTTTATACAATGAGCAGTTCTTC. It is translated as CASSEGLYNEQFF.

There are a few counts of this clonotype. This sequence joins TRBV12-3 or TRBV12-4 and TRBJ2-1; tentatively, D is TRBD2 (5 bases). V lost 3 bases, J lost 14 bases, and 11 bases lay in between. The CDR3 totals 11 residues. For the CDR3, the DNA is TGTGCCAGCAGTTTCGGGGTATACAAGTTCTTC. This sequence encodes CASSFGVYKFF.